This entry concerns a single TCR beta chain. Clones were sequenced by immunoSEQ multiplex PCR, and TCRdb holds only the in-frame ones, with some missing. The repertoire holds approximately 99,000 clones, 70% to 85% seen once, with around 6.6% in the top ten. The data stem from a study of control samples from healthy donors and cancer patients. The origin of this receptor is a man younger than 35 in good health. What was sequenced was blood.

CDR3 in DNA: TGTGCCAGCAGTGGGGGACTGGACTTCTCTGGAAACACCATATATTTT. This translates into CASSGGLDFSGNTIYF. The chain employs TRBV25-1 and TRBJ1-3; maybe TRBD1 (5 bases). Germline CDR1 MGHDK, CDR2 SYGVNS. The V and J ends lost 4 bases and 0 bases respectively, with 13 bases between them. This CDR3 is 16 amino acids long.